The sequence of this T cell receptor (beta chain) was determined in a study of low-dose radiotherapy and immunotherapy resistance in tumors (dated by TCRdb to between 2021 and 2024). For context, the study as a whole: Cohort 1 received 0.5 Gy per fraction every 2 weeks, with a prescribed total PTV dose of 6.5 Gy. Patients in Cohort 2 were given 1 Gy per fraction every two weeks, for a total of 13 Gy across 26 weeks. Patients were given nivolumab as a 240 mg flat dose every two weeks and ipilimumab at 1 mg/kg every six weeks, with both drugs delivered intravenously. Intravenous cyclophosphamide at 200 mg/m2 was administered every two weeks, one day ahead of each radiation and immunotherapy administration. Starting on cycle 1 day 1, patients took 300 mg of aspirin by mouth once a day for four cycles. Trial participants were not randomized into treatment groups. The translational analysis covered eight patients: three from the first dose cohort and the first five from the second dose cohort.

This clonotype showed up many times. It lacks a known antigen. Base quality data are lacking; no much larger clone is found one base away. Including cysteine and phenylalanine, the CDR3 has 19 amino acids. Left in the record is the CDR3 DNA by itself, 57 bases read in frame from the first base. From V the trimming removes 0 bases and from J it removes 0 bases, while the gene matches leave 11 bases of the junction unaccounted for. CDR1 and CDR2, looked up from the germline V gene, are MGHRA and YSYEKL. The time point label corresponds to: after trial treatment. Per the publication, the treatment or condition label means: LDRT plus nivolumab, ipilimumab, low-dose cyclophosphamide and aspirin (RACIN trial). The donors came from RACIN, which was a single-arm phase I dose-escalation trial that paired nivolumab and ipilimumab with aspirin, low-dose cyclophosphamide and low-dose radiotherapy. Patients with advanced, TIL-negative solid tumors were considered eligible.

Superscript III and a set of TRAV- and TRBV-specific primers were used to synthesize first-strand cDNA, so that both TCRalpha and TCRbeta chains were covered. TCRs were amplified with Phusion for around 18 PCR cycles using a constant-region primer together with the adapter attached to the V primers. The MessageAmp II aRNA Amplification Kit was used to amplify the isolated mRNA, with in vitro transcription run for over 15 hours at 37 degrees C. mRNA for TCR sequencing was isolated with the Dynabeads mRNA DIRECT Purification Kit. Indexed Illumina adapters were added in a second roughly 25-cycle Phusion PCR, and the resulting products were purified with AMPure XP beads. Deep sequencing of TCRalpha and TCRbeta libraries was performed on an Illumina MiniSeq instrument. As for how the authors treated the data: Using custom Perl scripts, TCR sequences that encoded the same protein were pooled, out-of-frame sequences were dropped, and the abundance of each clonotype was calculated. Any TCR sequence backed by just one read was left out of the analysis. Among the metrics used to describe the repertoires were Shannon entropy, Gini index, clonality, richness, and the frequency of TCRs shared between repertoires. The public reads were quality trimmed at Q25 with fastp and then assembled into clones with MiXCR by TCRdb, keeping productive beta chains. Rows with a matching CDR3 protein are joined into one entry that keeps the most common DNA and genes. In this record, the V and J calls reflect TCRdb's handling and not the investigators' own analysis. For this sample there are about 35,000 distinct CDR3 sequences; less than 25% appear just once. Of the sample, 9.2% is held by the ten largest clones.

Specimen: PBMCs, collected after low-dose radiotherapy plus immunotherapy. This TCR was recovered from a female donor with ovarian cancer. The V and J genes are TRBV4-1 and TRBJ2-7, and 10 junctional nucleotides match TRBD2. The CDR3: CASSQDLLLAGLSSYEQYF. Read as DNA, the sequence is TGCGCCAGCAGCCAAGATCTCCTACTAGCGGGACTGAGCTCCTACGAGCAGTACTTC.